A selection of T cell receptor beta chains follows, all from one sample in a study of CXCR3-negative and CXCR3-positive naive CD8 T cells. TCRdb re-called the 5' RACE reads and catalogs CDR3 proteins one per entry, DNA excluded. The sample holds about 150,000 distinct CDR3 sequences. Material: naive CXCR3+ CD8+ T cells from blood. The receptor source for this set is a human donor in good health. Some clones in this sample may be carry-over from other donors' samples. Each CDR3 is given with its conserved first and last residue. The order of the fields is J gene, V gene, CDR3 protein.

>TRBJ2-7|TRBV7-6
CASSLLAGSSYEQYF
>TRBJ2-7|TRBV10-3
CAISEDRVKSYEQYF
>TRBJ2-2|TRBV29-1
CSVEGETGDGELFF
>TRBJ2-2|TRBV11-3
CASSLVGPGTGELFF
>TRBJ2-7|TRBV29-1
CSVEDGEGLAYEQYF
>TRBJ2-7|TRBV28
CASSHGSGGMLQKPYEQYF
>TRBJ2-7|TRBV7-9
CASSLWTDTYEQYF
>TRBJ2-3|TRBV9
CASSPYLLAADTQYF
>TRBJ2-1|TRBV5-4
CASSSSVSEQFF
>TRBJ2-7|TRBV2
CTSSDLRAYEQYF
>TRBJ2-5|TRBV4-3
CASSPWGGAQETQYF
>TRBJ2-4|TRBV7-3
CASSVGPWDPKNIQYF
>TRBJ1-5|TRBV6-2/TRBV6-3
CASTRGDRRQRSNQHQHF
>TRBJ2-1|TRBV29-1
CSVEEEVSYNEQFF
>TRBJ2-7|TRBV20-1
CSASTWDSATPASSYEQYF
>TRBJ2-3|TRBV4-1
CASSQLQGVPDTQYF
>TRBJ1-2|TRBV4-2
CASSQEWVGVGYTF
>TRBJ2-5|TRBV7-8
CASSLNTAGPYPETQYF
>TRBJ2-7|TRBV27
CASPPPWDRGFVSSYEQYF
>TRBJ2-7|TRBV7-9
CASISGQAPSYEQYF
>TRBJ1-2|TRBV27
CASSLSERDRELPNYGYTF
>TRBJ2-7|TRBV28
CASSLPPRGKHEQYF
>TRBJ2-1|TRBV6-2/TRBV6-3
CASPGSGLRYNEQFF
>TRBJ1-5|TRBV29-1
CSVEHPKQAQPQHF
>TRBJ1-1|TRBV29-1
CSVVGQNTEAFF
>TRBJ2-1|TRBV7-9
CASSLVSPGSYNEQFF
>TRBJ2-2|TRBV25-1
CASSEYFMNTGELFF
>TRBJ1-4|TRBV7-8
CANSLTGPGEKLFF
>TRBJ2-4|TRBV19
CASTPGTRGPKNIQYF
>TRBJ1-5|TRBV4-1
CASSQVGYSNQPQHF
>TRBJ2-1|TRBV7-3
CASSLLGGLSYNEQFF